The 2 T cell receptor beta chains presented below share a single source sample, sequenced in a study of OX40 agonist ivuxolimab in advanced cancers. Profiling relied on immunoSEQ multiplex PCR, and the TCRdb table lists in-frame clones only, not all of them. This table holds about 120,000 clones, around 89% found once. The specimen was CD4+ or CD8+ T cells sorted from blood, collected in a trial of the OX40 agonist ivuxolimab. The source is an adult with an advanced solid tumor such as melanoma, head and neck, liver or kidney cancer.

This clone occurred once. The rearrangement uses TRBV5-4 and TRBJ2-5; 9 bases align to TRBD2. From germline, CDR1 is SGHNT and CDR2 YYREEE (reference sequence). The CDR3 covers 14 residues. The J segment lost 5 bases and the V segment lost 5 bases, leaving 7 bases of the junction unmatched. In DNA, the CDR3 is TGTGCCAGCAGTAGTAGCGGGGGTGGGGAGACCCAGTACTTC. Residues: CASSSSGGGETQYF.

In DNA form, the CDR3 reads TGTGCCAGCAGCTTGGTAGACGTTACGGGTGGCTACACCTTC. The encoded protein is CASSLVDVTGGYTF. The chain uses TRBV5-6 and TRBJ1-2; D gene uncertain. CDR1 and CDR2 (germline): SGHDT, YYEEEE. V was cut by 0 bases and J by 7 bases, with 13 bases left in between. CDR3 length: 14 amino acids.